The clone carrying this T cell receptor (beta chain) has just a few counts. The source of the sample is a study of T-cell reconstitution after alpha-beta-depleted transplantation in children. Unique molecular identifiers were used in preparing the TCRbeta library. One entry per CDR3 protein results from TCRdb running MiXCR on the PCR reads. The sample lists hundreds of thousands of distinct CDR3 sequences; roughly 15% were seen once. The length of the CDR3 is 15 residues. The germline CDR1 and CDR2 sequences are DFQATT and SNEGSKA (reference sequence). The V and J ends lost 5 bases and 5 bases respectively, with 18 bases between them.

V and J are TRBV20-1 and TRBJ2-2; no definite D call. The sequencing used PBMCs from the stem cell graft donor, collected from the stem cell graft. The origin of this receptor is a human donor who donated a stem cell graft to a child with acute myeloid leukemia. As DNA, the CDR3 is TGCAGTGCTTTAGGGCCTTTATCATTTACCGGGGAGCTGTTTTTT. Its protein is CSALGPLSFTGELFF.